These 3 T cell receptor beta chains originate from one sample sequenced in a study of blood T cell repertoires in COVID-19. Profiled with immunoSEQ multiplex PCR; TCRdb holds only in-frame clones, not every one. The sample contains a few hundred thousand clones, about 87% of which appear only once. The sample taken for sequencing was PBMCs or T cells enriched from blood (not recorded which). The receptors shown here come from a man in his forties in a cohort exposed to, infected with or recovered from COVID-19 (not recorded which).

The chain uses TRBV7-2 and TRBJ2-5; 7 bases map to TRBD2. With 4 bases clipped from V and 4 bases from J, the junction kept 3 bases outside the gene matches. The CDR3 spans 13 residues. Germline-derived CDR1 and CDR2 are SGHTA and FQGNSA. The CDR3 sequence: CASSSGGGETQYF. CDR3 bases: TGTGCCAGCAGCTCTGGGGGGGGAGAGACCCAGTACTTC.

The chain employs TRBV5-6 and TRBJ1-5, with D perhaps TRBD1 (6 bases). V dropped 6 bases and J dropped 4 bases, with 11 bases sitting between them. Per the germline V gene, CDR1 is SGHDT and CDR2 is YYEEEE. This CDR3 spans 13 amino acids. CDR3 bases: TGTGCCAGCAACCAACAGGGAAATCAGCCCCAGCATTTT. Translation: CASNQQGNQPQHF. The entire variable domain, with the rest obtained from reference TRBV5-6 and TRBJ1-5, is as follows: DAGVTQSPTHLIKTRGQQVTLRCSPKSGHDTVSWYQQALGQGPQFIFQYYEEEERQRGNFPDRFSGHQFPNYSSELNVNALLLGDSALYLCASNQQGNQPQHFGDGTRLSIL.

The chain couples TRBV19 to TRBJ2-4; the match to TRBD2 covers 16 bases. Germline values: CDR1 LNHDA, CDR2 SQIVND (reference sequence). The CDR3 has 18 amino acids. V was clipped by 3 bases and J by 2 bases; unmatched bases: 4. This chain's CDR3 is CASSMGLAGGRTKNIQYF. CDR3 nucleotide sequence: TGTGCCAGTAGTATGGGACTAGCGGGAGGGCGGACCAAAAACATTCAGTACTTC.